A selection of T cell receptor beta chains follows, all from one sample in a study of T cells in Graves' hyperthyroidism and ophthalmopathy. TCRdb used MiXCR to reprocess the multiplex PCR reads, holding one entry per CDR3 protein. The sample includes 500,000 to 800,000 distinct CDR3 sequences, 13% to 15% of them seen just once. Sequenced sample: blood. Receptors were obtained from a woman between 50 and 59 years old with Graves' ophthalmopathy. Each CDR3 is given with its conserved first and last residue. D genes are given only for firm matches. The size of a clone is reported for some rows only, either as once, few or many, or as a class for expanded clones.

d_call,j_call,v_call,clone_size,cdr3_aa,cdr3_nt
TRBD1,TRBJ2-7,TRBV27,NA,CASSTRAGGEQYF,TGTGCCAGCAGTACCAGAGCAGGGGGCGAGCAGTACTTC
TRBD2,TRBJ2-7,TRBV10-3,many,CAISPELAGGREQYF,TGTGCCATCAGCCCCGAACTAGCGGGAGGAAGGGAGCAGTACTTC
NA,TRBJ2-5,TRBV7-9,many,CASSPAGQKQETQYF,TGTGCCAGCAGTCCCGCCGGACAGAAGCAAGAGACCCAGTACTTC
NA,TRBJ2-5,TRBV29-1,many,CSVLTAGETQYF,TGCAGCGTTTTGACGGCGGGGGAGACCCAGTACTTC
TRBD1,TRBJ1-1,TRBV6-6,many,CASSYLIRGRNTEAFF,TGTGCCAGCAGTTACCTGATCAGGGGGCGGAACACTGAAGCTTTCTTT
NA,TRBJ2-5,TRBV9,few,CASSVGLARYQETQYF,TGTGCCAGCAGCGTAGGGCTAGCGAGGTACCAAGAGACCCAGTACTTC
TRBD1,TRBJ2-1,TRBV7-2,NA,CARVGDRAGEQFF,TGTGCCAGGGTGGGGGACAGGGCAGGTGAGCAGTTCTTC
NA,TRBJ1-1,TRBV7-3,many,CASSFLENTEAFF,TGTGCCAGCAGCTTTTTAGAGAACACTGAAGCTTTCTTT
NA,TRBJ1-5,TRBV5-1,once,CASSSGSGGSNQPQHF,TGCGCCAGCAGCTCGGGTAGCGGGGGTAGCAATCAGCCCCAGCATTTT
TRBD2,TRBJ2-1,TRBV28,many,CASSQLAGVYSEQFF,TGTGCCAGCAGCCAACTAGCGGGAGTCTACAGTGAGCAGTTCTTC
NA,TRBJ2-6,TRBV10-3,few,CAISDEVRFSGANVLTF,TGTGCCATCAGTGACGAAGTAAGGTTCTCTGGGGCCAACGTCCTGACTTTC